One and the same sample provided the 14 T cell receptor beta chains below, sequenced in a study of monozygotic twins with inflammatory bowel disease. One entry per CDR3 protein, without DNA, is what TCRdb gives after re-calling the 5' RACE reads. Its table records about 380,000 distinct CDR3 sequences. Material: blood. The receptors shown here come from a human donor with ulcerative colitis or Crohn's disease, or a healthy co-twin of an affected twin (not recorded which).

This chain links TRBV5-1 with TRBJ2-3; TCRdb picks TRBD1, but there is no DNA to check that call. The germline V gene has CDR1 SGHRS and CDR2 YFSETQ. This CDR3 is 15 amino acids long. The CDR3 protein is CASSPQGWGTDTQYF.

The CDR3 here is CSALLGTVQETQYF. The V gene is TRBV20-1, the J gene TRBJ2-5; TCRdb names TRBD2, which stays unverified in the absence of DNA. Germline V lookup: CDR1 DFQATT, CDR2 SNEGSKA (reference sequence). The CDR3 has 14 residues.

The genes are TRBV1 and TRBJ2-7. TRBV1 has pseudogene status. The CDR3 runs 16 residues. CDR3 residues: CTSSQDVDTSSYEQYF.

This chain joins TRBV7-2 and TRBJ2-5; TCRdb outputs TRBD2, but without DNA this stays unchecked. The CDR3 covers 17 residues. Germline loops: CDR1 SGHTA, CDR2 FQGNSA. The CDR3 reads CASSLASGGPTQETQYF.

The chain has TRBV4-2 and TRBJ1-2. The germline CDR1 and CDR2 sequences are LGHNA and YNFKEQ. There are 15 residues in the CDR3. The CDR3 is CASSQDSGGIDGYTF.

This rearrangement joins TRBV7-2 to TRBJ2-2; the TRBD1 assignment by TCRdb is unverifiable without DNA. The CDR3 consists of 14 residues. Germline V gives CDR1 SGHTA, CDR2 FQGNSA. The CDR3 spells CASRRQTNTGELFF.

The V and J genes are TRBV2 and TRBJ1-5. The germline V gene encodes CDR1 SNHLY and CDR2 FYNNEI. The CDR3 is made up of 14 amino acids. CDR3: CASREAYSNQPQHF.

The rearrangement joins TRBV20-1 to TRBJ2-5; TCRdb calls TRBD1, which cannot be checked without DNA. Germline values: CDR1 DFQATT, CDR2 SNEGSKA (reference sequence). The CDR3 is 14 amino acids. CDR3 sequence reads: CSARGDRYQETQYF.

The chain joins TRBV12-5 to TRBJ2-7; as DNA is missing, the TRBD1 call by TCRdb cannot be tested. There are 15 residues in the CDR3. The V gene's germline CDR1 is LGHNT and CDR2 FRNRAP. The CDR3: CASGLPSGDRYEQYF.

The chain carries TRBV6-5 and TRBJ1-1. Germline CDR1 reads MNHEY; CDR2 reads SVGAGI. This CDR3 has 13 amino acids. The CDR3 protein is CASSYTWNTEAFF.

The chain's CDR3 is CSAGRTSGVYEQYF. This chain links TRBV20-1 with TRBJ2-7; TCRdb outputs TRBD2, but without DNA this stays unchecked. The V gene's germline CDR1 is DFQATT and CDR2 SNEGSKA (reference sequence). The CDR3 has 14 residues.

The rearrangement uses TRBV4-2 and TRBJ2-1; TCRdb's D gene call, TRBD2, goes unchecked for lack of DNA. Looked up from germline, CDR1 is LGHNA and CDR2 is YNFKEQ. This CDR3 is built from 17 residues. The CDR3 loop reads CASSQSREGTGSNEQFF.

The chain links TRBV11-1 to TRBJ2-7; absent DNA, TCRdb's TRBD1 call cannot be checked. CDR3 length: 18 amino acids. Germline lookup yields CDR1 SGHAT and CDR2 FQDESV (reference sequence). The chain's CDR3 is CASSLVLVRGHLAYEQYF.

The rearrangement links TRBV5-6 to TRBJ2-3; the TRBD1 assignment by TCRdb is unverifiable without DNA. CDR3 size: 17 residues. CDR1 and CDR2 (germline): SGHDT, YYEEEE. CDR3 residues: CASSLALGGAPTDTQYF.